This TCR beta chain was observed in a study of blood T cell repertoires in COVID-19 (dated by TCRdb to 2019 to 2021). For the wider study: Collaborator samples came from the United States, Italy and Spain and covered acute and convalescent phases of COVID-19. The prospective study material was composed of cDNA or gDNA derived from T cells, B-cell-depleted T cells, or PBMCs. Subjects who had been exposed to COVID-19, were actively infected with it, or had recovered from it provided the deeply sampled blood TCRbeta repertoires that made up the dataset. The repertoires were made available in a free public database intended to serve as a resource for research on the immune response to SARS-CoV-2. The samples were drawn from two sources: the first 160 participants of the ongoing ImmuneRACE study, and 1,254 subjects contributed by 6 global collaborators. Sample metadata almost always included a de-identified subject ID, COVID-19 status, age in years and sex. Where available, HLA class I and class II types were taken from metadata supplied by the sample provider and were not determined by assay-based typing.

At one collaborating source in Seattle, patients were enrolled during active infection and were followed longitudinally through the course of disease. Whole blood was collected in K2EDTA tubes by collaborating institutions according to the institutions' own protocols. For TCRbeta analysis, collaborator samples were shipped as frozen whole blood, as isolated PBMCs, or as DNA extracted from either sample type. From its cysteine to its phenylalanine, the CDR3 spans 14 amino acids. Only CDR3 DNA is held: 42 bases, read in frame from base 1. In the germline V gene (reference sequence), CDR1 corresponds to LNHDA and CDR2 to SQIVND. V gives up 2 bases and J gives up 5 bases, and the segment between their germline ends measures 10 bases. TCRbeta CDR3 regions were amplified from genomic DNA using the immunoSEQ Assay, a bias-controlled multiplex PCR. Per the original workflow: Within the assay, amplification of reference gene primers was used to estimate how many nucleated cells each sample contained. To quantify the absolute abundance of each unique TCRbeta CDR3 rearrangement, sequence reads were collapsed and filtered. For each sample, productive Simpson clonality was calculated as the square root of Simpson's diversity index across productive rearrangements. Imported from immuneACCESS, the table was reduced by TCRdb to in-frame sequences with V and J called. These copies leave out some clones; in studies compared against another copy, an unresolved V gene accounts for under half, and the cause of the remainder is not known. D and trimming were read from the DNA, whereas the V and J calls and clone size are those reported in that table. In all, the sample holds 100,000 or so clones, and more than 90% of those were seen once. The ten largest account for approximately 2% of the sample.

What the work shows at the level of the full study, not this receptor alone: The amount of clinical and demographic metadata varied by source and participant and was provided uncurated.

On this clone: It lacks a known antigen. No qualities accompany the bases; no much larger clone lies one base away.

The source of this sequence is a woman aged 45-59 years with COVID-19, enrolled during active disease. The chain links TRBV19 with TRBJ1-5, and TRBD1 may be the D gene, going by 5 matching bases. Material for sequencing was peripheral blood. The base sequence is TGTGCCAGTAGTATAATGGGGGGGTATCAGCCCCAGCATTTT. Its translation is CASSIMGGYQPQHF.